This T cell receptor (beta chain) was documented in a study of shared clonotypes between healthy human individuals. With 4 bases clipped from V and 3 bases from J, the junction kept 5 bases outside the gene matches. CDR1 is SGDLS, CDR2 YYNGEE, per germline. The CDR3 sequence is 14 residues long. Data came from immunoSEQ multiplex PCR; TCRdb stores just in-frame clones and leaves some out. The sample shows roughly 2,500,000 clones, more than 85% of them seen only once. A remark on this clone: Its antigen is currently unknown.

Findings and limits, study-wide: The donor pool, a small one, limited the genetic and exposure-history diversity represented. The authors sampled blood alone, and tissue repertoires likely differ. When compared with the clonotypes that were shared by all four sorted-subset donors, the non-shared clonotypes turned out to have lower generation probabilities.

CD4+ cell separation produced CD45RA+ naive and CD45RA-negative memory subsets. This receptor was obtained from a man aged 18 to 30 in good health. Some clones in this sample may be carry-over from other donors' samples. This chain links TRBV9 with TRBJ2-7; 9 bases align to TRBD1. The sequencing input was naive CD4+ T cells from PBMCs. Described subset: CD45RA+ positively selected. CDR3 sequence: CASSSGQGNYEQYF. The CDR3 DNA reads TGTGCCAGCAGCTCGGGACAGGGTAACTACGAGCAGTACTTC. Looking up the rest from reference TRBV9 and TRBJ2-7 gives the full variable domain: DSGVTQTPKHLITATGQRVTLRCSPRSGDLSVYWYQQSLDQGLQFLIQYYNGEERAKGNILERFSAQQFPDLHSELNLSSLELGDSALYFCASSSGQGNYEQYFGPGTRLTVT.